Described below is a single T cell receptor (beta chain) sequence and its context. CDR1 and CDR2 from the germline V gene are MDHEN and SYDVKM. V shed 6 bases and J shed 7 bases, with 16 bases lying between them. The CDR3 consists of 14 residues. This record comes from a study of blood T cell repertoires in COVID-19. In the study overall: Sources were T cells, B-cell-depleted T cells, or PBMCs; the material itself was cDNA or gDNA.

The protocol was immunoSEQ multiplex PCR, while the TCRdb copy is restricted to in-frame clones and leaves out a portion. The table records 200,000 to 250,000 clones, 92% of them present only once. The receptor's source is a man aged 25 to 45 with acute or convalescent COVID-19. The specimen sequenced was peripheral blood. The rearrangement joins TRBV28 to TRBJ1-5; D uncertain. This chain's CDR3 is CASSTHGREQPQHF. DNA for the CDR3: TGTGCCAGCAGCACCCATGGACGGGAACAGCCCCAGCATTTT. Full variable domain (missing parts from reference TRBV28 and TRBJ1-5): DVKVTQSSRYLVKRTGEKVFLECVQDMDHENMFWYRQDPGLGLRLIYFSYDVKMKEKGDIPEGYSVSREKKERFSLILESASTNQTSMYLCASSTHGREQPQHFGDGTRLSIL.